The 16 T cell receptor beta chains below come from one sample, sequenced in a study of cytomegalovirus exposure and HLA in healthy donors (TCRdb year 2017). Library preparation was by the immunoSEQ multiplex PCR assay. A mixture of 60 forward primers for TCR Vbeta segments and 13 reverse primers for TCR Jbeta segments was used in the multiplex PCR. The source is immuneACCESS, and TCRdb retained only in-frame sequences with V and J called. Part of the clones is not carried over; for the studies checked, unresolved V genes explain less than half of this, and the remainder is unexplained. The sample records 85,000 to 110,000 clones, 60% to 80% of which are singletons. Approximately 4% of the sample is held by the ten biggest clonotypes. Sequenced: PBMCs. The receptors here all came from a man aged 45-65 years in good health and CMV-seropositive.

The V and J genes are TRBV5-1 and TRBJ2-7; TRBD2 aligns across 16 bases. J lost 0 bases, V lost 3 bases, and 3 bases had no gene match. This CDR3 contains 17 residues. CDR1 is SGHRS, CDR2 YFSETQ, per germline. CDR3 sequence reads: CASSSGTSGRASYEQYF. The CDR3 coding sequence is TGCGCCAGCAGCTCCGGGACTAGCGGGAGGGCCTCCTACGAGCAGTACTTC.

J is TRBJ2-6 and V is TRBV5-1; D uncertain. Germline CDR1 reads SGHRS; CDR2 reads YFSETQ. The CDR3 runs 13 residues. Trimming stripped 5 bases from V and 6 bases from J, with 9 bases between. The CDR3 loop reads CASRASEANVLTF. The DNA for the CDR3 is TGCGCCAGCAGAGCATCCGAGGCCAACGTCCTGACTTTC.

The J gene is TRBJ2-7, the V gene TRBV28, with TRBD2 matching 14 bases. Germline V gene sequence: CDR1 MDHEN, CDR2 SYDVKM. V trimming: 6 bases; J trimming: 4 bases; junction bases outside the gene matches: 11. This CDR3 is 17 amino acids long. Here the CDR3 DNA reads TGTGCCAGCAGGGAAGGGACTAGCGGGAGTCGTTCTTACGAGCAGTACTTC. Its translation: CASREGTSGSRSYEQYF.

The chain couples TRBV2 to TRBJ2-1; the match to TRBD2 covers 8 bases. V trimming: 2 bases; J trimming: 7 bases; junction bases outside the gene matches: 4. The length of the CDR3 is 14 residues. Per the germline V gene, CDR1 is SNHLY and CDR2 is FYNNEI. CDR3 nucleotide sequence: TGTGCCAGCAGTGAACGGGTAGCGGGAAATGAGCAGTTCTTC. It specifies CASSERVAGNEQFF.

The J gene is TRBJ1-2, the V gene TRBV10-3; D possibly corresponds to TRBD1 (6 bases). Germline values: CDR1 ENHRY, CDR2 SYGVKD. V shed 8 bases and J shed 5 bases, with 12 bases lying between them. CDR3 length: 12 residues. CDR3 region: CAIGTPTYGYTF. Written as DNA, the CDR3 is TGTGCCATCGGGACACCTACTTATGGCTACACCTTC.

The chain carries TRBV28 and TRBJ1-2; 8 positions agree with TRBD1. Trimming at V came to 6 bases and at J to 6 bases, leaving 3 bases not matched to a gene. From germline, CDR1 is MDHEN and CDR2 SYDVKM. There are 12 residues in the CDR3. The DNA of the CDR3 is TGTGCCAGCAGCCTACAGGGGGATGGCTACACCTTC. Its protein is CASSLQGDGYTF.

V usage is TRBV11-3 and J usage is TRBJ2-1; D is unclear. CDR3 length: 13 residues. In germline, CDR1 is SGHNT, CDR2 YENEEA. V was trimmed by 3 bases and J by 9 bases, leaving 12 bases between them. The CDR3 coding sequence is TGTGCCAGCAGCTTGGCTCCATGGGCTGAGCAGTTCTTC. Translating gives CASSLAPWAEQFF.

The V call is TRBV10-3, the J call TRBJ2-1; TRBD1 is a possible D gene (9 bases). Trimming cost V 6 bases and J 12 bases, with 24 bases left between them. Germline V gene sequence: CDR1 ENHRY, CDR2 SYGVKD. The CDR3 covers 15 residues. In nucleotides, the CDR3 is TGTGCCATCAGCCAACAGGGGGCGACAGGGACTAGGCAGTTCTTC. Protein: CAISQQGATGTRQFF.

The rearrangement links TRBV5-8 to TRBJ2-3, with D unresolved. Germline V lookup: CDR1 SGHTS, CDR2 YDEGEE. This CDR3 contains 11 residues. The germline V and J ends were trimmed by 4 bases and 3 bases, with 3 bases remaining between them. The CDR3 DNA reads as TGTGCCAGCAGCGAGACAGATACGCAGTATTTT. Encoded protein: CASSETDTQYF.

The J gene is TRBJ2-7, the V gene TRBV18; D possibly corresponds to TRBD1 (6 bases). In germline, CDR1 is KGHSH, CDR2 LQKENI. The CDR3 is made up of 14 amino acids. V shed 4 bases and J shed 1 base, with 11 bases lying between them. DNA of the CDR3: TGTGCCAGCTCACTAGACAGGTCATCCTACGAGCAGTACTTC. This encodes CASSLDRSSYEQYF.

The gene calls are TRBV30 and TRBJ1-3; D is uncertain. This CDR3 is 13 amino acids long. CDR1 and CDR2 (germline): GTSNPN, SVGIG (reference sequence). Trimming cost V 0 bases and J 0 bases, with 3 bases left between them. The CDR3 sequence: CAWSVVSGNTIYF. For the CDR3, the DNA is TGTGCCTGGAGTGTCGTCTCTGGAAACACCATATATTTT. The complete variable domain, with remaining parts taken from reference TRBV30 and TRBJ1-3, reads SQTIHQWPATLVQPVGSPLSLECTVEGTSNPNLYWYRQAAGRGLQLLFYSVGIGQISSEVPQNLSASRPQDRQFILSSKKLLLSDSGFYLCAWSVVSGNTIYFGEGSWLTVV.

A single count supports this clone. This chain joins TRBV28 and TRBJ2-1, with D perhaps TRBD1 (5 bases). Trimming left V 6 bases short and J 6 bases short, with 12 bases between. Per germline, CDR1 MDHEN and CDR2 SYDVKM. The CDR3 is made up of 13 amino acids. The CDR3 DNA reads as TGTGCCAGCAGGCAGGGAACTTCCAATGAGCAGTTCTTC. As protein: CASRQGTSNEQFF.

This chain joins TRBV29-1 and TRBJ2-4; weak D call: TRBD1 (6 bases). CDR1 SQVTM and CDR2 ANQGSEA come from the germline V gene. Trimming pared 2 bases from V and 7 bases from J, leaving 15 bases between. The CDR3 covers 14 residues. CDR3 sequence (DNA): TGCAGCGTTGAATTGGCAGGGGTTTTGAACATTCAGTACTTC. Translated: CSVELAGVLNIQYF. The full variable domain, rest sourced from reference TRBV29-1 and TRBJ2-4, is SAVISQKPSRDICQRGTSLTIQCQVDSQVTMMFWYRQQPGQSLTLIATANQGSEATYESGFVIDKFPISRPNLTFSTLTVSNMSPEDSSIYLCSVELAGVLNIQYFGAGTRLSVL.

The chain uses TRBV10-1 and TRBJ2-1, with 12 positions matching TRBD2. The CDR3 has 16 amino acids. The junction had 1 base not matched to a gene; V was cut back by 0 bases and J by 4 bases. Germline V gene lookup returns CDR1 WNHNN and CDR2 SYGVQD (reference sequence). The DNA of the CDR3 is TGCGCCAGCAGTGAGTCGCTAGCGGGAGGGTACAATGAGCAGTTCTTC. It codes for CASSESLAGGYNEQFF.

As regards this clone: At one end, the junction sequence differs from germline, possibly due to a read error. The chain links TRBV6-5 to TRBJ2-3; 9 bases map to TRBD2. Germline values: CDR1 MNHEY, CDR2 SVGAGI. The length of the CDR3 is 14 residues. The CDR3 coding sequence is TGTGCCGGCAGTTTAGCGGGGGACACAGATACGCAGTATTTT. Translating gives CAGSLAGDTDTQYF.

The rearrangement uses TRBV5-1 and TRBJ2-5; 13 bases line up with TRBD2. This CDR3 spans 15 amino acids. Unmatched junction bases numbered 4, after V lost 3 bases and J lost 5 bases. Germline-derived CDR1 and CDR2 are SGHRS and YFSETQ. The CDR3 reads CASSWTSGSGETQYF. Here the CDR3 DNA reads TGCGCCAGCAGCTGGACTAGCGGGAGTGGGGAGACCCAGTACTTC.